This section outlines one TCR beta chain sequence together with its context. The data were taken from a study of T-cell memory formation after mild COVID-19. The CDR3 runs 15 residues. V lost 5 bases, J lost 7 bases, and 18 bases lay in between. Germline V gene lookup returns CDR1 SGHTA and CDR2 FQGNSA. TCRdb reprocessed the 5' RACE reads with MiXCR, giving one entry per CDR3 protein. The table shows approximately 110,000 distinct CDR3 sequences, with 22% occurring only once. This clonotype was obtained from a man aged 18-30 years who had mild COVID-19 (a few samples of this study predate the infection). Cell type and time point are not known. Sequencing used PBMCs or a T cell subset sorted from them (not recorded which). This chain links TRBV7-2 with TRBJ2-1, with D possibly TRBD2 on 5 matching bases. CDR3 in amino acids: CASSRGPTRENEQFF. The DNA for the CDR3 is TGTGCCAGCAGCCGCGGCCCGACCCGGGAAAATGAGCAGTTCTTC.